This T cell receptor beta chain was identified during a study of T cells in Graves' hyperthyroidism and ophthalmopathy. Amplification of TCR beta CDR3 regions used RNA as the template. The primer set for the first-round RT-PCR of the TCR CDR3 was HTBI. TCRdb itself ran the multiplex PCR reads through MiXCR, one entry per CDR3 protein. The data hold fewer than 350,000 distinct CDR3 sequences, with roughly 15% observed a single time. Only a few counts were recorded for this clonotype. The germline V and J ends were trimmed by 7 bases and 5 bases, with 9 bases remaining between them. Germline-derived CDR1 and CDR2 are LNHDA and SQIVND (reference sequence). CDR3 length: 11 residues.

This TCR was recovered from a woman between 25 and 40 years old with Graves' hyperthyroidism that later progressed to Graves' ophthalmopathy. The sequenced material came from blood. The chain uses TRBV19 and TRBJ2-7; D call uncertain. CDR3 nucleotide sequence: TGTGCCAGTACTGGGTCCCACGAGCAGTACTTC. Translated: CASTGSHEQYF. The whole variable domain, filled in from reference TRBV19 and TRBJ2-7, reads DGGITQSPKYLFRKEGQNVTLSCEQNLNHDAMYWYRQDPGQGLRLIYYSQIVNDFQKGDIAEGYSVSREKKESFPLTVTSAQKNPTAFYLCASTGSHEQYFGPGTRLTVT.